This T cell receptor beta chain was profiled in a study of sequential checkpoint blockade in melanoma. Whole-study context: Twenty-two patients had matched tumor biopsies before treatment and at week 13 after nivolumab or ipilimumab alone.

J gave up 2 bases and V 6 bases, and 5 bases lay outside the gene matches. The length of the CDR3 is 14 residues. From germline, CDR1 is MNHGY and CDR2 SAAAGT. This clone was counted only a few times. Profiled with immunoSEQ multiplex PCR; TCRdb holds only in-frame clones, not every one. This sample has under 3,000 clones, with around 14% found just once. Treatment noted: randomized to nivolumab then ipilimumab (arm A) or the reverse (arm B). The rearrangement uses TRBV6-8 and TRBJ1-2; 8 bases line up with TRBD1. This specimen consisted of tumor tissue (inferred from file names), obtained from a patient given nivolumab and ipilimumab in sequence. This sequence originates from a human donor with melanoma. The CDR3 sequence: CASSIGQGNYGYTF. The CDR3 DNA reads as TGTGCCAGCAGCATAGGACAGGGCAACTATGGCTACACCTTC.